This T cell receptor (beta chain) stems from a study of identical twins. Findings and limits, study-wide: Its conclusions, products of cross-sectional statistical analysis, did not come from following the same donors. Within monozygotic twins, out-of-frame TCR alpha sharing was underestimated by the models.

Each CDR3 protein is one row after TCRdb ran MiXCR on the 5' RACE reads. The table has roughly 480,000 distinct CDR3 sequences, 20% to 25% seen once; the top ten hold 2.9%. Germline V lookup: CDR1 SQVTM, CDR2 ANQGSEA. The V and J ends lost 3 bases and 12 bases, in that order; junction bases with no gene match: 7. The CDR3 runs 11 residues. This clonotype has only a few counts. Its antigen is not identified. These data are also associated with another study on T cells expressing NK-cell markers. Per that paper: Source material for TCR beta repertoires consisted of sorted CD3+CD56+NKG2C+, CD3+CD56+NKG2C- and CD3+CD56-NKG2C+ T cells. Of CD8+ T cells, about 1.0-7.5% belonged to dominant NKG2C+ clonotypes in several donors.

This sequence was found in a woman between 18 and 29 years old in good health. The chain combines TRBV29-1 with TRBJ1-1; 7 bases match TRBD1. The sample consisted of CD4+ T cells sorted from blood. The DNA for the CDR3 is TGCAGCGTTGACGCGCTAGGGGGCCCTTTCTTT. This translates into CSVDALGGPFF.